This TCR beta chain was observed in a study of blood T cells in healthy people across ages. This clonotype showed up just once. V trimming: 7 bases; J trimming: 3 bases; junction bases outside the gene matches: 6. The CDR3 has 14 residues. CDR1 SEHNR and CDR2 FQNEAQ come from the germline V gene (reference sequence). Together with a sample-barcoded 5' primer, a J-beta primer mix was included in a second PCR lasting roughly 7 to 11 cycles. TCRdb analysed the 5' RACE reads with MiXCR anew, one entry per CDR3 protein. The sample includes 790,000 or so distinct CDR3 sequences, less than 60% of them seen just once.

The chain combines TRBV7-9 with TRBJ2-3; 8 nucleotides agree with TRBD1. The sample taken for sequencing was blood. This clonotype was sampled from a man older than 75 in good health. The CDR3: CASTGTGETDTQYF. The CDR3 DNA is TGTGCCAGCACCGGGACAGGAGAGACAGATACGCAGTATTTT.